The present TCR beta chain was sequenced within a study of blood T cell repertoires in COVID-19. J gave up 4 bases and V 5 bases, and 5 bases lay outside the gene matches. The CDR3 contains 14 residues. The V gene's germline CDR1 is SGHTA and CDR2 FQGNSA. Sequencing used immunoSEQ multiplex PCR; TCRdb keeps in-frame clones, though not all of them. This table has roughly 62,000 clones, around 84% appearing once. The rearrangement links TRBV7-2 to TRBJ2-7; 10 nucleotides match TRBD2. This TCR derives from a human donor with active COVID-19. The donor label of this sample is uncertain. Sequenced input: peripheral blood. The CDR3 DNA is TGTGCCAGCAGCGCCGGGACTAGCGTATACGAGCAGTACTTC. It encodes CASSAGTSVYEQYF.